The 14 T cell receptor beta chains listed next were all sequenced from one sample in a study of blood T cell repertoires in COVID-19. Measured with immunoSEQ multiplex PCR; TCRdb has only the in-frame clones, and not every one. The sample lists tens of thousands of clones; 91% were seen once. Sequencing input: peripheral blood. Receptors were obtained from a woman aged 50 to 60 in a cohort sampled during active COVID-19.

V is TRBV4-1 and J is TRBJ1-5; tentative D call: TRBD1 (5 bases). With 3 bases removed from V and 5 bases from J, the gap between germline ends came to 26 bases. This CDR3 has 19 amino acids. From germline, CDR1 is MGHRA and CDR2 YSYEKL. The CDR3, as DNA: TGCGCCAGCAGCCAGTTGTGGGCCAGGGTCGGAAGGATTGATCAGCCCCAGCATTTT. This codes for CASSQLWARVGRIDQPQHF.

The rearrangement joins TRBV19 to TRBJ2-5; the D gene is possibly TRBD2 (6 bases). This CDR3 contains 16 residues. The V end lost 0 bases, the J end lost 1 base, and 12 bases lay between the germline ends. Germline loops: CDR1 LNHDA, CDR2 SQIVND (reference sequence). The CDR3, as DNA: TGTGCCAGTAGTATAGATGGGAGGCAGGGCCAAGAGACCCAGTACTTC. This encodes CASSIDGRQGQETQYF.

The chain uses TRBV28 and TRBJ1-2; no reliable D call. Trimming left V 5 bases short and J 0 bases short, with 10 bases between. Germline-derived CDR1 and CDR2 are MDHEN and SYDVKM. The CDR3 covers 14 residues. The CDR3: CASSSGETNYGYTF. CDR3 bases: TGTGCCAGCAGTAGCGGAGAGACTAACTATGGCTACACCTTC.

The chain joins TRBV29-1 to TRBJ2-3; TRBD2 agrees at 13 bases. Trimming at V came to 7 bases and at J to 5 bases, leaving 12 bases not matched to a gene. This CDR3 has 16 amino acids. The germline CDR1 and CDR2 sequences are SQVTM and ANQGSEA. Here the CDR3 reads CSAGLAGVAGGDTQYF. The CDR3 DNA follows: TGCAGCGCCGGACTAGCGGGAGTCGCGGGGGGAGATACGCAGTATTTT.

The V gene is TRBV6-5, the J gene TRBJ2-7; D might be TRBD1 (5 bases). This CDR3 spans 14 amino acids. The germline CDR1 and CDR2 sequences are MNHEY and SVGAGI. V dropped 7 bases and J dropped 3 bases, with 16 bases sitting between them. The CDR3 is CASKDRGGSYEQYF. Written as DNA, the CDR3 is TGTGCCAGCAAAGATAGGGGCGGTAGCTACGAGCAGTACTTC.

The chain uses TRBV11-2 and TRBJ2-3; 8 nucleotides match TRBD2. The germline V gene encodes CDR1 SGHAT and CDR2 FQNNGV. The J segment lost 1 base and the V segment lost 2 bases, leaving 2 bases of the junction unmatched. The CDR3 sequence is 15 residues long. CDR3 residues: CASSLTRGGTDTQYF. In DNA, the CDR3 is TGTGCCAGCAGCTTAACGCGGGGGGGCACAGATACGCAGTATTTT.

This clone was counted once. This chain connects TRBV5-8 to TRBJ2-5, with D tentatively TRBD2 (6 bases). The CDR3 is 15 residues long. V lost 2 bases to trimming and J lost 5 bases, with 16 bases between them. Germline loops: CDR1 SGHTS, CDR2 YDEGEE. CDR3 in DNA: TGTGCCAGCAGCTTTCATTATACAGGAGGGGAGACCCAGTACTTC. Amino acid sequence: CASSFHYTGGETQYF.

This chain joins TRBV6-6 and TRBJ1-5, with a tentative D call TRBD1 (5 bases). CDR1 MNHNY and CDR2 SVGAGI come from the germline V gene (reference sequence). The CDR3 is made up of 16 amino acids. V dropped 6 bases and J dropped 0 bases, with 15 bases sitting between them. The CDR3: CASRDNRWDSNQPQHF. DNA of the CDR3: TGTGCCAGCAGGGATAACAGGTGGGATAGCAATCAGCCCCAGCATTTT.

The rearrangement uses TRBV5-1 and TRBJ1-2; TRBD1 aligns across 11 bases. This CDR3 is 15 amino acids long. Germline loops: CDR1 SGHRS, CDR2 YFSETQ. V gave up 4 bases and J gave up 8 bases; unmatched junction bases: 10. CDR3 sequence reads: CASSLDGQGARGYTF. The DNA for the CDR3 is TGCGCCAGCAGCCTGGACGGACAGGGGGCGAGAGGCTACACCTTC. The whole variable domain, filled in from reference TRBV5-1 and TRBJ1-2, reads KAGVTQTPRYLIKTRGQQVTLSCSPISGHRSVSWYQQTPGQGLQFLFEYFSETQRNKGNFPGRFSGRQFSNSRSEMNVSTLELGDSALYLCASSLDGQGARGYTFGSGTRLTVV.

This chain joins TRBV7-9 and TRBJ1-4; TRBD1 might be the D (5 bases). This CDR3 has 15 residues. CDR1 and CDR2 (germline): SEHNR, FQNEAQ (reference sequence). Trimming stripped 4 bases from V and 6 bases from J, with 15 bases between. For the CDR3, the DNA is TGTGCCAGCAGCTCCCTGGGGCAGGGTGATGAAAAACTGTTTTTT. It encodes CASSSLGQGDEKLFF.

The V call is TRBV28, the J call TRBJ1-4; maybe TRBD1 (5 bases). Per the germline V gene, CDR1 is MDHEN and CDR2 is SYDVKM. CDR3 length equals 14 residues. V lost 5 bases and J lost 0, with 7 bases in between. In DNA, the CDR3 is TGTGCCAGCAGTCCGGGGGCAACTAATGAAAAACTGTTTTTT. The encoded protein is CASSPGATNEKLFF. Full variable domain (remainder filled in from reference TRBV28 and TRBJ1-4): DVKVTQSSRYLVKRTGEKVFLECVQDMDHENMFWYRQDPGLGLRLIYFSYDVKMKEKGDIPEGYSVSREKKERFSLILESASTNQTSMYLCASSPGATNEKLFFGSGTQLSVL.

The CDR3 DNA reads TGTGCCAGCGGGGGGGCAGGGGGCAGCGGAGGCTACACCTTC. Amino acid sequence: CASGGAGGSGGYTF. V and J are TRBV7-8 and TRBJ1-2; 8 nucleotides line up with TRBD1. Per the germline V gene, CDR1 is SGHVS and CDR2 is FQNEAQ. Trimming removed 8 bases from V and 8 bases from J; junction bases left unmatched: 13. This CDR3 is 14 amino acids long.

V usage is TRBV24-1 and J usage is TRBJ2-4; tentative D call: TRBD1 (5 bases). Germline-derived CDR1 and CDR2 are KGHDR and SFDVKD. V dropped 4 bases and J dropped 2 bases, with 20 bases sitting between them. The CDR3 consists of 18 residues. The CDR3 nucleotides read TGTGCCACCAGTGACCCTGGGGCCGCAGGTCTGACCAAAAACATTCAGTACTTC. Its protein is CATSDPGAAGLTKNIQYF.

The V and J genes are TRBV11-3 and TRBJ2-1, with no clear D. V shed 3 bases and J shed 0 bases, with 9 bases lying between them. The germline CDR1 and CDR2 sequences are SGHNT and YENEEA. This CDR3 spans 15 amino acids. As DNA, the CDR3 is TGTGCCAGCAGCTTCACAGTTAGCTCCTACAATGAGCAGTTCTTC. Translating it yields CASSFTVSSYNEQFF.